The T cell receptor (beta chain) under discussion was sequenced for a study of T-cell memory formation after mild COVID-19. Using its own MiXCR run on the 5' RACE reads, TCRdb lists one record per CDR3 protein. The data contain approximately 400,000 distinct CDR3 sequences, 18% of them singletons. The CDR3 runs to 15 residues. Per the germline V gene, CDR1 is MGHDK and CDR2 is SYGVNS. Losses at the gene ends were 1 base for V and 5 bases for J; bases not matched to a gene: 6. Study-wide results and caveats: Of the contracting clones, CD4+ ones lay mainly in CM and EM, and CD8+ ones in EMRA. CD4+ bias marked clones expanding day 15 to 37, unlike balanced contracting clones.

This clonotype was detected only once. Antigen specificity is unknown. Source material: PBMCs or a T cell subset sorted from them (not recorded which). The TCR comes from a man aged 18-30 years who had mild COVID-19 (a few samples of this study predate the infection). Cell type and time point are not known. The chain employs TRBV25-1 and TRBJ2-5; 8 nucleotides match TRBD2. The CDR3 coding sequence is TGTGCCAGCAGTGAATCCGGGGGGGCCGGGGAGACCCAGTACTTC. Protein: CASSESGGAGETQYF.